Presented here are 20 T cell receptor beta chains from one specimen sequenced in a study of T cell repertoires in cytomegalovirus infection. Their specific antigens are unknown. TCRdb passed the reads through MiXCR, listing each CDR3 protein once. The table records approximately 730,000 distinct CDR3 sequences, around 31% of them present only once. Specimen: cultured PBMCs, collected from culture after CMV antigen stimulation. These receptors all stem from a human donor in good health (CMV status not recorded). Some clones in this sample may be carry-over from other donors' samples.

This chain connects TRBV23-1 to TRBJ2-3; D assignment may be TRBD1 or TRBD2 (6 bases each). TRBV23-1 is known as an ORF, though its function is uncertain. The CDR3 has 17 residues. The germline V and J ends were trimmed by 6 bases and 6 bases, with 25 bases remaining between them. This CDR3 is CASSLPGGRGPSDTQYF. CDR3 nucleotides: TGCGCCAGCAGCCTCCCAGGCGGACGGGGGCCCAGCGATACGCAGTATTTT.

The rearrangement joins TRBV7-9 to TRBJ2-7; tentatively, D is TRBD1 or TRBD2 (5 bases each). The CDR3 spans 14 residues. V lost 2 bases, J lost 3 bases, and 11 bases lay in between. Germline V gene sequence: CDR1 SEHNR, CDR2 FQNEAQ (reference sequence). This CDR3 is CASSLTQGVYEQYF. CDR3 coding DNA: TGTGCCAGCAGCTTAACTCAGGGAGTCTACGAGCAGTACTTC. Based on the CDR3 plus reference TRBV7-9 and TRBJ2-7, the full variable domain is DTGVSQNPRHKITKRGQNVTFRCDPISEHNRLYWYRQTLGQGPEFLTYFQNEAQLEKSRLLSDRFSAERPKGSFSTLEIQRTEQGDSAMYLCASSLTQGVYEQYFGPGTRLTVT.

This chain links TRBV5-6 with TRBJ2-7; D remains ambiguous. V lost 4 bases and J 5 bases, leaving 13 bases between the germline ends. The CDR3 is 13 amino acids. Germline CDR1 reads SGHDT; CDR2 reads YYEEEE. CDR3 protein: CASSNWAAHEQYF. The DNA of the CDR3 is TGTGCCAGCAGCAACTGGGCGGCCCACGAGCAGTACTTC.

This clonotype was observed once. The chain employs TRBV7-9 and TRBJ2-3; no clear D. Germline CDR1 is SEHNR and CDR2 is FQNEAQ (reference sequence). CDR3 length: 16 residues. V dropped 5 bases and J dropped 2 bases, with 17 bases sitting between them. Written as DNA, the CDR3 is TGTGCCAGCAGCCCTTCACCCGGGTGGGACACAGATACGCAGTATTTT. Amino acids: CASSPSPGWDTDTQYF.

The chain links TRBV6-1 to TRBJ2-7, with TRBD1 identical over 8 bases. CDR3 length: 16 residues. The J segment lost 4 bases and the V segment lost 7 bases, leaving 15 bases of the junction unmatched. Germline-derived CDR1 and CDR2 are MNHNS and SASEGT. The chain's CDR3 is CASTPWAGTGRYEQYF. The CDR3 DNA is TGTGCCAGCACCCCCTGGGCCGGGACAGGCAGATACGAGCAGTACTTC.

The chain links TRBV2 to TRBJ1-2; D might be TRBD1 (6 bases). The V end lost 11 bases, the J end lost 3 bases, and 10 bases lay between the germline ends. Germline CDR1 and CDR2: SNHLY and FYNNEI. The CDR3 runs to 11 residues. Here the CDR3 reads CACGQYYGYTF. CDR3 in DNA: TGTGCCTGCGGACAGTACTATGGCTACACCTTC. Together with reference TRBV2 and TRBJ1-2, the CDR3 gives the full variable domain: EPEVTQTPSHQVTQMGQEVILRCVPISNHLYFYWYRQILGQKVEFLVSFYNNEISEKSEIFDDQFSVERPDGSNFTLKIRSTKLEDSAMYFCACGQYYGYTFGSGTRLTVV.

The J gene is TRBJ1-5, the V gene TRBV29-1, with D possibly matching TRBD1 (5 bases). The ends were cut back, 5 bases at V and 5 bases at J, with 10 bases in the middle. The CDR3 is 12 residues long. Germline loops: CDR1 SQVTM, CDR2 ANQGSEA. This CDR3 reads CSVIIGDQPQHF. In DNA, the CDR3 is TGCAGCGTTATAATAGGGGATCAGCCCCAGCATTTT.

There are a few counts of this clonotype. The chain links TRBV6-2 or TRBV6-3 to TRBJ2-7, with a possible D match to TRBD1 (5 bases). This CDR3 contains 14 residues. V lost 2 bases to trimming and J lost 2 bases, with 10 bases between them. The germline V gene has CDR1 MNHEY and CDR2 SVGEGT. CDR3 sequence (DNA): TGTGCCAGCAGTTACGGCAGGGTCGCCTACGAGCAGTACTTC. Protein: CASSYGRVAYEQYF.

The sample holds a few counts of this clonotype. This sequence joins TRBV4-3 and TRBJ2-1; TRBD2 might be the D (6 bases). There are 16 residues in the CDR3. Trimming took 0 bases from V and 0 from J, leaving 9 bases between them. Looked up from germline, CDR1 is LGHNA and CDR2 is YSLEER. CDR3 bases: TGCGCCAGCAGCCAAGATCGCGGGATCTCCTACAATGAGCAGTTCTTC. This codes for CASSQDRGISYNEQFF.

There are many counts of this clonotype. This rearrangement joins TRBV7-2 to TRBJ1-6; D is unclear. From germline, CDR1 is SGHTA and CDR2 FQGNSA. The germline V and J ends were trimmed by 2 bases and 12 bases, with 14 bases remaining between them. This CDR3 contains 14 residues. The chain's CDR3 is CASSLRTDPKPLHF. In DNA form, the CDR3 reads TGTGCCAGCAGCTTAAGGACGGATCCTAAACCCCTCCACTTT.

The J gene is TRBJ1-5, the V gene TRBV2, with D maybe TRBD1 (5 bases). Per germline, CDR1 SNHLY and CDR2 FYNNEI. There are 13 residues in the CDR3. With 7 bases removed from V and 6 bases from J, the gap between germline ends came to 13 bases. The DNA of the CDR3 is TGTGCCAGCACCGAAGAGGGGTGTCAGCCCCAGCATTTT. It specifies CASTEEGCQPQHF.

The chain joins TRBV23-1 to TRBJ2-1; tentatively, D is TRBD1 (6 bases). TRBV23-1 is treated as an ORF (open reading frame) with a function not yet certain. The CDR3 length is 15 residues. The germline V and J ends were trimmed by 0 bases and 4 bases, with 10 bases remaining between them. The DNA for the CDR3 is TGCGCCAGCAGTCAATCCCAGGACAGTTACAATGAGCAGTTCTTC. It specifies CASSQSQDSYNEQFF.

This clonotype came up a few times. DNA for the CDR3: TGCGCCAGCAGCCAAGCCCACGCCGGGGGTTACACCATATATTTT. This codes for CASSQAHAGGYTIYF. The V call is TRBV4-1, the J call TRBJ1-3; maybe TRBD1 (5 bases). V was shortened by 1 base and J by 8 bases, with 15 bases between the two germline ends. Germline CDR1 reads MGHRA; CDR2 reads YSYEKL. The CDR3 sequence is 15 residues long.

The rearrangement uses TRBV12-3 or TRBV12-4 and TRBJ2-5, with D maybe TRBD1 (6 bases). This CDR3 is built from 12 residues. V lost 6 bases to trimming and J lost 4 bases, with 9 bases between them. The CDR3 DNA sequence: TGTGCCAGCAGGAACAGGGCAGAGACCCAGTACTTC. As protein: CASRNRAETQYF.

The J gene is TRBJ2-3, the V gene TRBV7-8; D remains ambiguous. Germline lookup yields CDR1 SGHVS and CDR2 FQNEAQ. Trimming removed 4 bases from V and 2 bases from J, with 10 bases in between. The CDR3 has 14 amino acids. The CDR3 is CASSYRAYTDTQYF. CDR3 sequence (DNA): TGTGCCAGCAGCTACCGGGCCTACACAGATACGCAGTATTTT.

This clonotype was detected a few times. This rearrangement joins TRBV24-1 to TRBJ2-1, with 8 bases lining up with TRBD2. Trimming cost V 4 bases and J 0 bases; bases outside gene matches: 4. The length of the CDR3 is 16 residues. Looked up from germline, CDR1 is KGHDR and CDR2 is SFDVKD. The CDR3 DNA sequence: TGTGCCACCAGTGAGAGCGGGGGTAGCTCCTACAATGAGCAGTTCTTC. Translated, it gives CATSESGGSSYNEQFF.

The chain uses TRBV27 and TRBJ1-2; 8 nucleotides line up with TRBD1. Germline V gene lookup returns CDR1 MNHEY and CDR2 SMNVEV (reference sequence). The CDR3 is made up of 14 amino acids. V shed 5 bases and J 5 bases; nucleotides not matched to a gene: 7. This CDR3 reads CASSRRDRLYGYTF. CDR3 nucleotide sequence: TGTGCCAGCAGTCGCCGGGACAGGCTGTATGGCTACACCTTC.

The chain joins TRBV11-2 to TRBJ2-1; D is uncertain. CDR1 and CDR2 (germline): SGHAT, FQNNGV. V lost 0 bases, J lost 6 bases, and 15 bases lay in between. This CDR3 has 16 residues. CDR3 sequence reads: CASSLDSLRRRNEQFF. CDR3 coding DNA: TGTGCCAGCAGCTTAGATTCCCTCCGGCGCCGCAATGAGCAGTTCTTC.

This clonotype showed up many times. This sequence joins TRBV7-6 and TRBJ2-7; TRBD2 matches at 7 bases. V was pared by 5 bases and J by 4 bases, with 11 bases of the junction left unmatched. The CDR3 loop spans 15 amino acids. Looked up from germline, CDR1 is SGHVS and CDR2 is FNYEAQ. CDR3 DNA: TGTGCCAGCAGCCCACGTCCGGGACTACATTACGAGCAGTACTTC. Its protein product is CASSPRPGLHYEQYF.

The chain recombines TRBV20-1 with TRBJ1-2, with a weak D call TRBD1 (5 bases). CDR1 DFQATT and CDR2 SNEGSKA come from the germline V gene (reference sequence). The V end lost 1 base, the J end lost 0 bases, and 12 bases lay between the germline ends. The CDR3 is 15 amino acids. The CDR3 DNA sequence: TGCAGTGCTAGAGCCTCCCAGGGTACTAACTATGGCTACACCTTC. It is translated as CSARASQGTNYGYTF.